This TCR beta chain was sequenced during a study of T cell responses to AZD1222 COVID-19 vaccine. General observations from the study: Repertoires were obtained solely post-peak T cell response.

Generated by immunoSEQ multiplex PCR, the TCRdb table keeps only in-frame clones and is missing some. This sample has around 99,000 clones, with about 85% found just once. In the case of this clone: What it binds is not known.

V lost 4 bases, J lost 0 bases, and 10 bases lay in between. CDR1 and CDR2 (germline): MNHEY, SVGAGI. This CDR3 is 15 amino acids long. The sequencing used peripheral blood, collected on day 0 of AZD1222 vaccination. This receptor was obtained from an adult in good health. The genes are TRBV6-5 and TRBJ1-5; no definite D call. The CDR3 bases are TGTGCCAGCAGTTTCACCAAAGATAGCAATCAGCCCCAGCATTTT. This codes for CASSFTKDSNQPQHF.